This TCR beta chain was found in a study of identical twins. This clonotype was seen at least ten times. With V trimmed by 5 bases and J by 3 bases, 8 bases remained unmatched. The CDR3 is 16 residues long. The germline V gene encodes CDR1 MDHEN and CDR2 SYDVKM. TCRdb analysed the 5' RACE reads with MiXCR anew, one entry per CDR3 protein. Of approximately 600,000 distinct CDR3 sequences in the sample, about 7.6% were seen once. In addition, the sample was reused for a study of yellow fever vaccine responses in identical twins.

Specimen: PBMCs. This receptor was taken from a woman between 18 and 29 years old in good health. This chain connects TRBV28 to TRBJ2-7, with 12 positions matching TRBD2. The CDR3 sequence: CASSLRTSGTIYEQYF. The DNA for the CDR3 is TGTGCCAGCAGTCTACGGACTAGCGGGACCATCTACGAGCAGTACTTC.